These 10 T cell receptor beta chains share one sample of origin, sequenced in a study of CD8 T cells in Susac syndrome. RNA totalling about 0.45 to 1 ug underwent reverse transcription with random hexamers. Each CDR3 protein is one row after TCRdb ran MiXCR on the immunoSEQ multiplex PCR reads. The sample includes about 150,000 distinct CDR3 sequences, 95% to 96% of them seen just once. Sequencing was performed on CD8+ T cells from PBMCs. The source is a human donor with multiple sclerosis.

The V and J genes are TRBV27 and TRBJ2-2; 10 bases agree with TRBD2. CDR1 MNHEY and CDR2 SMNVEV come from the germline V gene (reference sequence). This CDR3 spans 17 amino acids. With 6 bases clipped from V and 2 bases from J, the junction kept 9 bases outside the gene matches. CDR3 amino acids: CASSQLTSGVNTGELFF. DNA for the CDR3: TGTGCCAGCAGCCAACTAACTAGCGGGGTAAACACCGGGGAGCTGTTTTTT.

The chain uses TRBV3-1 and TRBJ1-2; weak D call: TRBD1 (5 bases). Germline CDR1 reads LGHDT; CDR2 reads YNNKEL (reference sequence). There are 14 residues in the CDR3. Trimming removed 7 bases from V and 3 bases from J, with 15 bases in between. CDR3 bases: TGTGCCAGCACCCCCGGGGGATCCTACTATGGCTACACCTTC. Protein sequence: CASTPGGSYYGYTF.

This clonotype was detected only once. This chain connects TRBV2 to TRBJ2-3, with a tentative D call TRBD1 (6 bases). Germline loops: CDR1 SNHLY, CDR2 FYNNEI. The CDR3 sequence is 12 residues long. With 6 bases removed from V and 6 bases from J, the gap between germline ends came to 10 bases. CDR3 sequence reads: CASSPDRDTQYF. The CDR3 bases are TGTGCCAGCAGCCCCGACAGGGATACGCAGTATTTT.

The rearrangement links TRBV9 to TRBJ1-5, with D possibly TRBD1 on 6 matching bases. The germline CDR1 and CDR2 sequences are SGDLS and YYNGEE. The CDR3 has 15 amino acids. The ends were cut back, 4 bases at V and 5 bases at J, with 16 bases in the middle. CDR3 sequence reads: CASSSHGQPDQPQHF. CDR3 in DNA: TGTGCCAGCAGCTCACACGGACAGCCCGATCAGCCCCAGCATTTT.

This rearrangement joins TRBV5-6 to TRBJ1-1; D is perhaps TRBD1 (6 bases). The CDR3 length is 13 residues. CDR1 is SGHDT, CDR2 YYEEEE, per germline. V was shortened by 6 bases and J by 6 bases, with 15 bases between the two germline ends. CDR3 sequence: CASTQAGAAEAFF. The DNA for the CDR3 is TGTGCCAGCACCCAGGCGGGGGCCGCTGAAGCTTTCTTT.

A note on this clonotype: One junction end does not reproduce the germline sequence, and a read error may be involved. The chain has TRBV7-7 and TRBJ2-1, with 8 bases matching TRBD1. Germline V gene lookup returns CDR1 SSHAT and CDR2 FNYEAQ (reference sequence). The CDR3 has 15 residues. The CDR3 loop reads CASSLGQGSYNEQFF. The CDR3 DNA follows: TGTGCTAGCAGCCTCGGACAGGGCTCCTACAATGAGCAGTTCTTC.

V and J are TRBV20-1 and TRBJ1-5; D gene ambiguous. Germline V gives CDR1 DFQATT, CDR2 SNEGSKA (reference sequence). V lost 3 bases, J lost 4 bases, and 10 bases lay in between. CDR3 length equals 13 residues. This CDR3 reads CSAREGGNQPQHF. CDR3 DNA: TGCAGTGCTAGGGAAGGAGGGAATCAGCCCCAGCATTTT.

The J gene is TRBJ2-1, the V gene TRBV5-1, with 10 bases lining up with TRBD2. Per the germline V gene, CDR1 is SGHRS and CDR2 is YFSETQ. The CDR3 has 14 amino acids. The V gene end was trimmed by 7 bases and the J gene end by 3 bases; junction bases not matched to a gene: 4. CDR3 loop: CASSSGGDYNEQFF. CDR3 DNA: TGCGCCAGCTCGAGCGGGGGGGACTACAATGAGCAGTTCTTC.

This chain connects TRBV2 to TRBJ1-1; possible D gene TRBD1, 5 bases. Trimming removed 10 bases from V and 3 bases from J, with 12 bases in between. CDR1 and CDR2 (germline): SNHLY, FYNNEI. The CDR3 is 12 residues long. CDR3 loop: CATLDTYTEAFF. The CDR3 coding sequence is TGTGCCACCTTGGACACTTACACTGAAGCTTTCTTT.

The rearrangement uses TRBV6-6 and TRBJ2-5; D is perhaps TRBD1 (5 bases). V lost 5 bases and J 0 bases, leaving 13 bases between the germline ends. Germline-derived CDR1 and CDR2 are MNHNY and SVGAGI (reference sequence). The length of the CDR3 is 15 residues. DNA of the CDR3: TGTGCCAGCAGTCGAAGACAGCAAAACCAAGAGACCCAGTACTTC. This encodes CASSRRQQNQETQYF.